Listed here is a single TCR beta chain. Clones were sequenced by immunoSEQ multiplex PCR, and TCRdb holds only the in-frame ones, with some missing. The sample lists about 180,000 clones, about 93% seen once, with roughly 2% in the top ten. The sample is drawn from a study of T cell responses to AZD1222 COVID-19 vaccine. CDR3 size: 17 residues. V lost 6 bases to trimming and J lost 5 bases; unmatched junction nucleotides: 21. Germline V CDR1 and CDR2: SQVTM, ANQGSEA. V gene TRBV29-1 combines with J gene TRBJ1-2; the match to TRBD1 covers 7 bases. Source: peripheral blood, taken 28 days after the second AZD1222 dose. This clonotype originated in an adult who received the AZD1222 COVID-19 vaccine. Here the CDR3 reads CSVDMIKRDSQPYGYTF. The CDR3 DNA reads as TGCAGCGTAGACATGATTAAGCGGGACAGCCAACCGTATGGCTACACCTTC.